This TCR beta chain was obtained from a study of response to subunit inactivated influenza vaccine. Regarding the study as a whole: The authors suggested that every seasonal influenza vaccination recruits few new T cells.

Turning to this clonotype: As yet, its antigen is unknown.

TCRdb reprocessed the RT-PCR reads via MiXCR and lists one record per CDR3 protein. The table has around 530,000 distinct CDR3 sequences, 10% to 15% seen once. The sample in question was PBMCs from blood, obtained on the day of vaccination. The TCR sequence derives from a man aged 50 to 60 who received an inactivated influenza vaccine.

This CDR3 reads CATSSWPQGSYNEQFF. The CDR3 DNA reads TGTGCCACCAGCTCCTGGCCTCAGGGCTCCTACAATGAGCAGTTCTTC. The rearrangement joins TRBV15 to TRBJ2-1; tentative D call: TRBD1 (5 bases). With 5 bases removed from V and 0 bases from J, the gap between germline ends came to 14 bases. Germline values: CDR1 LNHNV, CDR2 YYDKDF (reference sequence). This CDR3 comprises 16 residues.